One sample yielded the 27 T cell receptor beta chains listed below, sequenced in a study of cytomegalovirus exposure and HLA in healthy donors. Data came from immunoSEQ multiplex PCR; TCRdb stores just in-frame clones and leaves some out. The table has 150,000 to 200,000 clones, 88% seen once. Sequences were obtained from PBMCs. These receptors originate from a man aged 18 to 29 in good health and CMV-seronegative.

The CDR3 loop is CASRSGIGTDTQYF. DNA of the CDR3: TGTGCCAGCAGGAGCGGGATAGGCACAGATACGCAGTATTTT. V gene TRBV6-4 combines with J gene TRBJ2-3; 7 bases match TRBD2. After removal of 6 bases from V and 1 base from J, the junction contained 4 bases not matched to a gene. This CDR3 has 14 residues. CDR1 and CDR2 (germline): MRHNA, SNTAGT.

This chain uses TRBV30 with TRBJ2-3; no definite D call. V dropped 5 bases and J dropped 1 base, with 10 bases sitting between them. In germline, CDR1 is GTSNPN, CDR2 SVGIG (reference sequence). CDR3 length: 13 residues. The CDR3 DNA is TGTGCCTGGGCCAGTATTGGCACAGATACGCAGTATTTT. Its translation: CAWASIGTDTQYF.

This chain links TRBV4-1 with TRBJ2-3, with 8 bases fitting TRBD2. Germline CDR1 and CDR2: MGHRA and YSYEKL. The CDR3 runs 18 residues. After removal of 0 bases from V and 5 bases from J, the junction contained 13 bases not matched to a gene. The CDR3 DNA reads as TGCGCCAGCAGCCAAGATCCTAGCGGGCCCCTTAGAGGAGATACGCAGTATTTT. The encoded protein is CASSQDPSGPLRGDTQYF.

This chain uses TRBV7-2 with TRBJ2-3; perhaps TRBD1 as D (5 bases). CDR1 is SGHTA, CDR2 FQGNSA, per germline. V lost 5 bases, J lost 2 bases, and 11 bases lay in between. The CDR3 runs 14 residues. The chain's CDR3 is CASSGDRITDTQYF. Written as DNA, the CDR3 is TGTGCCAGCAGCGGTGACAGAATCACAGATACGCAGTATTTT.

The chain uses TRBV5-1 and TRBJ1-2; a weak D match, TRBD1 (5 bases). Trimming left V 0 bases short and J 5 bases short, with 11 bases between. CDR1 SGHRS and CDR2 YFSETQ come from the germline V gene. CDR3 length: 14 amino acids. CDR3 coding DNA: TGCGCCAGCAGCTTGGTTGCCAGGGCGTATGGCTACACCTTC. Its translation: CASSLVARAYGYTF.

The gene calls are TRBV6-5 and TRBJ2-1, with unresolved D. Germline V gene lookup returns CDR1 MNHEY and CDR2 SVGAGI. The CDR3 has 13 residues. Trimming removed 2 bases from V and 4 bases from J, with 6 bases in between. DNA for the CDR3: TGTGCCAGCAGTTACAGTAGATACAATGAGCAGTTCTTC. Protein sequence: CASSYSRYNEQFF.

The chain recombines TRBV4-2 with TRBJ1-5; D is unresolved. CDR3 length: 16 amino acids. Germline lookup yields CDR1 LGHNA and CDR2 YNFKEQ. The ends were cut back, 1 base at V and 2 bases at J, with 12 bases in the middle. CDR3 sequence (DNA): TGTGCCAGCAGCCAAGTTGGCCGCCTAGGCAATCAGCCCCAGCATTTT. Its translation is CASSQVGRLGNQPQHF.

J is TRBJ2-7 and V is TRBV28, with 8 nucleotides matching TRBD1. V shed 1 base, J shed 3 bases, and the junction held 5 bases outside the gene matches. Germline values: CDR1 MDHEN, CDR2 SYDVKM. The CDR3 consists of 15 residues. The CDR3 sequence is CASSLSAGGDYEQYF. CDR3 in DNA: TGTGCCAGCAGTTTATCGGCAGGGGGCGACTACGAGCAGTACTTC.

The V call is TRBV29-1, the J call TRBJ2-3; D is perhaps TRBD2 (6 bases). Trimming removed 6 bases from V and 6 bases from J, with 19 bases in between. Germline V gives CDR1 SQVTM, CDR2 ANQGSEA. This CDR3 has 14 residues. DNA for the CDR3: TGCAGCGTACCCGGGGGTGCAGGCGCGGATACGCAGTATTTT. Translation gives CSVPGGAGADTQYF.

This clone appeared a single time. The V and J genes are TRBV13 and TRBJ2-2, with D uncertain. The CDR3 is made up of 13 amino acids. The germline CDR1 and CDR2 sequences are PRHDT and FYEKMQ (reference sequence). Trimming left V 2 bases short and J 6 bases short, with 7 bases between. CDR3 DNA sequence: TGTGCCAGCAGCTTACCTCCAGCCGGGGAGCTGTTTTTT. Its protein product is CASSLPPAGELFF.

This chain links TRBV6-6 with TRBJ1-6; TRBD1 matches 7 bases. With 1 base clipped from V and 8 bases from J, the junction kept 8 bases outside the gene matches. This CDR3 spans 16 amino acids. The germline CDR1 and CDR2 sequences are MNHNY and SVGAGI (reference sequence). The CDR3 DNA sequence: TGTGCCAGCAGTTACTTTCCGGGACAGTCCGATTCACCCCTCCACTTT. Amino acid sequence: CASSYFPGQSDSPLHF.

This chain uses TRBV29-1 with TRBJ2-3; D is unclear. Germline values: CDR1 SQVTM, CDR2 ANQGSEA. The ends were cut back, 3 bases at V and 1 base at J, with 11 bases in the middle. The CDR3 has 14 residues. Here the CDR3 reads CSVETSAGTDTQYF. For the CDR3, the DNA is TGCAGCGTTGAGACTTCGGCAGGCACAGATACGCAGTATTTT.

V and J are TRBV10-1 and TRBJ1-1; D is unclear. Germline-derived CDR1 and CDR2 are WNHNN and SYGVQD (reference sequence). Trimming removed 7 bases at V and 4 bases at J, with 19 bases between. CDR3 size: 15 residues. In nucleotides, the CDR3 is TGCGCCAGCATGGAGGCCACCGGGGTGGGCACTGAAGCTTTCTTT. This codes for CASMEATGVGTEAFF.

J is TRBJ2-2 and V is TRBV6-6; D remains ambiguous. The CDR3 runs to 13 residues. Germline V gene data show CDR1 as MNHNY and CDR2 as SVGAGI (reference sequence). V was cut by 4 bases and J by 6 bases, with 9 bases left in between. The CDR3, as DNA: TGTGCCAGCAGTTGGCCGGGTTCCGGGGAGCTGTTTTTT. Its protein product is CASSWPGSGELFF.

The table lists this clone with a count of one. This chain connects TRBV6-5 to TRBJ1-5; D perhaps matches TRBD1 (6 bases). The CDR3 is 15 amino acids. With 0 bases removed from V and 4 bases from J, the gap between germline ends came to 10 bases. Per the germline V gene, CDR1 is MNHEY and CDR2 is SVGAGI. CDR3 sequence: CASSYSRGLNQPQHF. CDR3 in DNA: TGTGCCAGCAGTTACTCTAGGGGGTTGAATCAGCCCCAGCATTTT.

This chain joins TRBV7-2 and TRBJ2-1; D perhaps matches TRBD2 (5 bases). CDR3 length equals 14 residues. V gave up 5 bases and J gave up 5 bases, with 13 bases separating them. Germline V gene data show CDR1 as SGHTA and CDR2 as FQGNSA. Here the CDR3 DNA reads TGTGCCAGCAGCGCGAGCCTAGCAGACAATGAGCAGTTCTTC. Encoded protein: CASSASLADNEQFF.

This chain connects TRBV6-1 to TRBJ2-7; D is uncertain. The germline CDR1 and CDR2 sequences are MNHNS and SASEGT. This CDR3 has 13 residues. With 2 bases removed from V and 3 bases from J, the gap between germline ends came to 8 bases. The CDR3 sequence: CASSERTDYEQYV. As DNA, the CDR3 is TGTGCCAGCAGTGAACGGACCGACTACGAGCAGTACGTC.

CDR3 loop: CASSPVRKDYGYTF. CDR3 DNA: TGTGCCAGCAGCCCGGTCCGAAAAGACTATGGCTACACCTTC. The rearrangement uses TRBV5-4 and TRBJ1-2; the D is unclear. CDR1 SGHNT and CDR2 YYREEE come from the germline V gene (reference sequence). The CDR3 totals 14 residues. V lost 4 bases to trimming and J lost 3 bases, with 13 bases between them.

The rearrangement links TRBV6-4 to TRBJ2-1, with 13 bases lining up with TRBD2. Unmatched junction bases numbered 6, after V lost 3 bases and J lost 10 bases. The CDR3 contains 15 residues. Germline V gene data show CDR1 as MRHNA and CDR2 as SNTAGT. The CDR3 region has the DNA TGTGCCAGCAGTGATTCGACTAGCGGGAGGTTGGAGCAGTTCTTC. Protein product: CASSDSTSGRLEQFF.

V gene TRBV27 combines with J gene TRBJ2-5; possibly TRBD1 for D (5 bases). Germline V gene sequence: CDR1 MNHEY, CDR2 SMNVEV (reference sequence). V lost 1 base and J lost 1, with 7 bases in between. The CDR3 has 14 residues. CDR3 in DNA: TGTGCCAGCAGTTTATGGGGCAGCCAAGAGACCCAGTACTTC. Residues: CASSLWGSQETQYF.

This chain connects TRBV7-9 to TRBJ2-7; TRBD1 aligns across 9 bases. This CDR3 comprises 15 residues. CDR1 is SEHNR and CDR2 is FQNEAQ in the germline V gene (reference sequence). Unmatched junction bases numbered 8, after V lost 5 bases and J lost 3 bases. The DNA for the CDR3 is TGTGCCAGCAGCCCGGGACAGGGAGTGTACTACGAGCAGTACGTC. Its protein product is CASSPGQGVYYEQYV.

DNA of the CDR3: TGTGCCAGCAGTTCCTCTCCAAACACGTTAAGCAATCAGCCCCAGCATTTT. It encodes CASSSSPNTLSNQPQHF. The chain is built from TRBV27 and TRBJ1-5; D remains unclear. This CDR3 is 17 amino acids long. The V end lost 4 bases, the J end lost 1 base, and 17 bases lay between the germline ends. CDR1 and CDR2 from the germline V gene are MNHEY and SMNVEV (reference sequence).

The rearrangement joins TRBV7-6 to TRBJ1-2, with TRBD1 matching over 7 bases. Germline trimming cut 6 bases from V and 8 bases from J; bases unmatched to any gene: 21. This CDR3 is 17 amino acids long. CDR1 SGHVS and CDR2 FNYEAQ come from the germline V gene. CDR3 sequence (DNA): TGTGCCAGCAGAAGACTCCTCGACAGGGAATCCAGGAGAGGCTACACCTTC. Translation gives CASRRLLDRESRRGYTF.

The chain recombines TRBV6-5 with TRBJ1-1, with D hard to call. This CDR3 comprises 13 residues. Trimming removed 7 bases from V and 8 bases from J, with 17 bases in between. CDR1 and CDR2 from the germline V gene are MNHEY and SVGAGI. Here the CDR3 reads CASNFIAGNEAFF. The CDR3, as DNA: TGTGCCAGCAATTTTATTGCGGGGAACGAAGCTTTCTTT.

This clone was recorded a few times. The chain links TRBV7-6 to TRBJ1-5, with no clear D. Germline CDR1 is SGHVS and CDR2 is FNYEAQ. Between the trimmed V and J ends, which lost 5 bases and 5 bases, there was a span of 7 bases. This CDR3 is built from 12 residues. The CDR3 DNA is TGTGCCAGCAGCACGGGTGATCAGCCCCAGCATTTT. It yields the protein CASSTGDQPQHF. The full variable domain, rest sourced from reference TRBV7-6 and TRBJ1-5, is GAGVSQSPRYKVTKRGQDVALRCDPISGHVSLYWYRQALGQGPEFLTYFNYEAQQDKSGLPNDRFSAERPEGSISTLTIQRTEQRDSAMYRCASSTGDQPQHFGDGTRLSIL.

The chain is built from TRBV5-4 and TRBJ1-3; D uncertain. CDR3 length: 15 amino acids. Trimming took off 0 bases at V and 4 bases at J, with 11 bases between the two ends. Germline V gene sequence: CDR1 SGHNT, CDR2 YYREEE (reference sequence). The CDR3 coding sequence is TGTGCCAGCAGCTTGGATCGAGGCACCGGAAACACCATATATTTT. Protein product: CASSLDRGTGNTIYF.

This chain joins TRBV28 and TRBJ2-1, with TRBD1 matching 9 bases. The CDR3 totals 15 residues. Germline CDR1 and CDR2: MDHEN and SYDVKM. V lost 5 bases to trimming and J lost 9 bases; unmatched junction nucleotides: 11. CDR3 nucleotide sequence: TGTGCCAGCAGTGGAGGGACAGGGTTATGGGTTGAGCAGTTCTTC. This sequence encodes CASSGGTGLWVEQFF. The entire variable domain, with the rest obtained from reference TRBV28 and TRBJ2-1, is as follows: DVKVTQSSRYLVKRTGEKVFLECVQDMDHENMFWYRQDPGLGLRLIYFSYDVKMKEKGDIPEGYSVSREKKERFSLILESASTNQTSMYLCASSGGTGLWVEQFFGPGTRLTVL.